This record looks at one TCR beta chain sequence and its context. Assay: immunoSEQ multiplex PCR; the TCRdb copy retains only in-frame clones and omits some. The profile shows 75,000 to 100,000 clones, approximately 86% of them singletons. This record comes from a study of Ad26.COV2.S vaccination and SARS-CoV-2 variants. Unmatched junction bases numbered 21, after V lost 8 bases and J lost 0 bases. Germline lookup yields CDR1 SGHVS and CDR2 FNYEAQ. The CDR3 consists of 21 residues. The chain is built from TRBV7-6 and TRBJ2-1; TRBD2 matches 11 bases. This specimen consisted of peripheral blood, obtained after recovery from COVID-19. This receptor was identified in a human donor who had recovered from COVID-19. The CDR3 nucleotides are TGTGCCAGCGGAGGGTTTAAAGACCGGACTAGCGGGCACAGCTCCTACAATGAGCAGTTCTTC. Encoded protein: CASGGFKDRTSGHSSYNEQFF.